Reported below is one TCR beta chain. The sample belongs to a study of T cell responses to AZD1222 COVID-19 vaccine. Germline V gives CDR1 SGHNT, CDR2 YENEEA. Trimming removed 5 bases at V and 0 bases at J, with 8 bases between. The CDR3 totals 14 residues. The assay was immunoSEQ multiplex PCR, and TCRdb's table has in-frame clones only and misses some. The sample includes several thousand clones, about 90% of them seen just once. The sequencing used peripheral blood, collected 28 days after the second AZD1222 dose. The chain uses TRBV11-3 and TRBJ1-3, with D possibly being TRBD1 (6 bases). This clonotype was obtained from an adult who received the AZD1222 COVID-19 vaccine. CDR3 DNA: TGTGCCAGCAGCGCGGACAGCTCTGGAAACACCATATATTTT. Amino acids: CASSADSSGNTIYF.